This T cell receptor (beta chain) stems from a study of shared clonotypes between healthy human individuals. Study background: Those who served as donors were a couple of women and three men between the ages of 18 and 49. Findings of the study overall: The genetic and exposure-history diversity represented was limited by few donors. As a rule, naive subsets had a larger estimated richness than memory subsets. Measured sharing among donors was expected to vary with sequencing depth.

V shed 5 bases and J 0 bases; nucleotides not matched to a gene: 10. The CDR3 totals 16 residues. Germline loops: CDR1 MNHEY, CDR2 SMNVEV (reference sequence). Only in-frame clones appear in the TCRdb table, and some are missing; sequencing was by immunoSEQ multiplex PCR. The sample holds a few million clones, roughly 95% seen once. As regards this clone: Its antigen is undetermined.

In the naive CD8 group, cells lacked CD45RO and were positively selected for CCR7, so terminally differentiated effector memory CD45RA+ cells were left out. The receptor comes from a man between 18 and 29 years old in good health. Some clones in this sample may be carry-over from other donors' samples. Sequencing was carried out using naive CD8+ T cells from PBMCs. The chain has TRBV27 and TRBJ2-7, with 7 bases matching TRBD1. CDR3 in amino acids: CASSPSTGDYSYEQYF. The CDR3, as DNA: TGTGCCAGCAGTCCGTCCACAGGGGATTACTCCTACGAGCAGTACTTC.